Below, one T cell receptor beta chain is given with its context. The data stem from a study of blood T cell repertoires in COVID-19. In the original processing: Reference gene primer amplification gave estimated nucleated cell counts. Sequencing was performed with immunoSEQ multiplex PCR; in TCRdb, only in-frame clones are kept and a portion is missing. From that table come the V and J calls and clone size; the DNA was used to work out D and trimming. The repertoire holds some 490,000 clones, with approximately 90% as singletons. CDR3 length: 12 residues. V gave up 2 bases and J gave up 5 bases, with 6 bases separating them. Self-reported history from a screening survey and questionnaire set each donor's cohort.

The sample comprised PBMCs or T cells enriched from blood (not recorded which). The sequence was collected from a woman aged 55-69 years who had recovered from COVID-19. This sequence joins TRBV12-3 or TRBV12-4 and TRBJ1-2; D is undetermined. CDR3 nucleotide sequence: TGTGCCAGCAGTTTATGGGAGTATGGCTACACCTTC. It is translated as CASSLWEYGYTF.